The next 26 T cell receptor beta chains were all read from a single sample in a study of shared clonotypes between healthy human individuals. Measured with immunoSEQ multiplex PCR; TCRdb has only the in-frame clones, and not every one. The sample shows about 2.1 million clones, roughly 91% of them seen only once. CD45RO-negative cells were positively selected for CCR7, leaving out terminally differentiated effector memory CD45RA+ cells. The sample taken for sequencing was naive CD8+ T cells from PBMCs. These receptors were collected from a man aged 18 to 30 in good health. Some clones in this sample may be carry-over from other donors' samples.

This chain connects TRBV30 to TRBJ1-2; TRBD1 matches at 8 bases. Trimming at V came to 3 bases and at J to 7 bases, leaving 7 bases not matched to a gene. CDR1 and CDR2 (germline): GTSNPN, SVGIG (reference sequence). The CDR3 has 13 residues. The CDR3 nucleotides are TGTGCCTGGAGCCCGGACAGGGTCTTTGGCTACACCTTC. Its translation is CAWSPDRVFGYTF. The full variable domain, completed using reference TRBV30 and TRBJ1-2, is SQTIHQWPATLVQPVGSPLSLECTVEGTSNPNLYWYRQAAGRGLQLLFYSVGIGQISSEVPQNLSASRPQDRQFILSSKKLLLSDSGFYLCAWSPDRVFGYTFGSGTRLTVV.

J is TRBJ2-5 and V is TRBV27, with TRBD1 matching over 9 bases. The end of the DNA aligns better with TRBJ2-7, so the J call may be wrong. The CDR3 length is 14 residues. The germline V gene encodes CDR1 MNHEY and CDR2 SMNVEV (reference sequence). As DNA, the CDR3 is TGTGCCAGCAGCTCAGGGACAGGGCTATACGAGCAGTACTTC. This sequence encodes CASSSGTGLYEQYF.

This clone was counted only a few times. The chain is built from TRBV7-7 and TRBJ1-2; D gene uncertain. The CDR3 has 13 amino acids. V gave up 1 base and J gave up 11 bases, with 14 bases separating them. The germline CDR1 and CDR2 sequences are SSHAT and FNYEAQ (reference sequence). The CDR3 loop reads CASSLDYSSDYTF. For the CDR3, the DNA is TGTGCCAGCAGCTTAGACTATTCCTCAGATTACACCTTC.

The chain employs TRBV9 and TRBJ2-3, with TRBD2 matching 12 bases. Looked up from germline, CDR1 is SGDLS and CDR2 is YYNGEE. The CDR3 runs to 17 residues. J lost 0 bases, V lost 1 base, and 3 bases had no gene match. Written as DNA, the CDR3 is TGTGCCAGCAGCGTACCGACTAGCGGGGGCAGCACAGATACGCAGTATTTT. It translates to CASSVPTSGGSTDTQYF.

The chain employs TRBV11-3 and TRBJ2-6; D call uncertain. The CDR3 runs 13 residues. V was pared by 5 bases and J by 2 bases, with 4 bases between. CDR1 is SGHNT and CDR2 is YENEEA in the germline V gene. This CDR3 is CASSNPGANVLTF. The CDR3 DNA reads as TGTGCCAGCAGCAACCCTGGGGCCAACGTCCTGACTTTC.

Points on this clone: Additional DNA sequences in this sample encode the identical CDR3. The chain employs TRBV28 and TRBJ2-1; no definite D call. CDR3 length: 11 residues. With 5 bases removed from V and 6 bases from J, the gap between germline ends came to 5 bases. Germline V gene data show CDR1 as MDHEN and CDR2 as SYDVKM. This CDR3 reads CASSPGNEQFF. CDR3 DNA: TGTGCCAGCAGTCCCGGCAATGAGCAGTTCTTC.

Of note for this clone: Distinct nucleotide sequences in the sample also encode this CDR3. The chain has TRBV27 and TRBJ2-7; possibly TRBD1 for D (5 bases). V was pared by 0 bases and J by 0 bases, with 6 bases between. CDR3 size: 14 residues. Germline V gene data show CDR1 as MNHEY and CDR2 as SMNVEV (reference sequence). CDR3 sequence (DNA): TGTGCCAGCAGTTTATCTGGGGCCTCCTACGAGCAGTACTTC. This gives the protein CASSLSGASYEQYF.

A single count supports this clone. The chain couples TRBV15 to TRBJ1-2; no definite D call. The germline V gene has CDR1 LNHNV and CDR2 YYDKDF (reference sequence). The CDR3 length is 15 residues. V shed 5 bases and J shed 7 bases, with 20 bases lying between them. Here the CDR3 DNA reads TGTGCCACCAGCCCCGGAAATAGTCCTTCGAGTGGCTACACCTTC. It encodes CATSPGNSPSSGYTF.

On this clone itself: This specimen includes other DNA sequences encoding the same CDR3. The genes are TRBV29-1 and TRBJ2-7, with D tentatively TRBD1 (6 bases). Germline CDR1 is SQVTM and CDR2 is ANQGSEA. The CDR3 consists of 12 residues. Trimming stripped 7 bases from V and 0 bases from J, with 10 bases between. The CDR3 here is CSARDTSYEQYF. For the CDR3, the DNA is TGCAGCGCCCGGGACACCTCCTACGAGCAGTACTTC.

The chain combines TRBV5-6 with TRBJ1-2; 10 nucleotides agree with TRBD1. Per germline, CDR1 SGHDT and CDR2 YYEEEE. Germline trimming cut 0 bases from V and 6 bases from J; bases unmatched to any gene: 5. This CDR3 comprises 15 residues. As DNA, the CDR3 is TGTGCCAGCAGCTTGGGACAGGGGGCTACAAATGGCTACACCTTC. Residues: CASSLGQGATNGYTF.

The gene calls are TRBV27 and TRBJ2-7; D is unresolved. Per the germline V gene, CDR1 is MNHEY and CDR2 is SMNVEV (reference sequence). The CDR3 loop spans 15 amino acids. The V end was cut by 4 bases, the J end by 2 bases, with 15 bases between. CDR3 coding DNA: TGTGCCAGCAGTTCAATCCCTACAAGTACCTACGAGCAGTACTTC. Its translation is CASSSIPTSTYEQYF.

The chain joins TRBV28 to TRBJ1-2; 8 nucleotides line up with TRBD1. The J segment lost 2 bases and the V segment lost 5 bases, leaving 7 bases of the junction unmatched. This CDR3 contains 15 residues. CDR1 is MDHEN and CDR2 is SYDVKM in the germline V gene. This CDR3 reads CASSRRGQANYGYTF. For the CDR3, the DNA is TGTGCCAGCAGTCGTCGGGGACAGGCGAACTATGGCTACACCTTC.

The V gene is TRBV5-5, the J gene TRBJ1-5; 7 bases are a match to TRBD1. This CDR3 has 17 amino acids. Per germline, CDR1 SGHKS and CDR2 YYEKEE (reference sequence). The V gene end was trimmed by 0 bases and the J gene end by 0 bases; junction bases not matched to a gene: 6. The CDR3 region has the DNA TGTGCCAGCAGCTTGGGGGACAGAAAAATTAGCAATCAGCCCCAGCATTTT. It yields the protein CASSLGDRKISNQPQHF.

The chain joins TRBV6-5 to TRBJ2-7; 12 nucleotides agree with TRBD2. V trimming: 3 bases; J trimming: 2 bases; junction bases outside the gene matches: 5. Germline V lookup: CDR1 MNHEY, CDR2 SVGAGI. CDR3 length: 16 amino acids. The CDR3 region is CASSYASGRAAYEQYF. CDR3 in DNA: TGTGCCAGCAGTTATGCTAGCGGGAGGGCGGCCTACGAGCAGTACTTC.

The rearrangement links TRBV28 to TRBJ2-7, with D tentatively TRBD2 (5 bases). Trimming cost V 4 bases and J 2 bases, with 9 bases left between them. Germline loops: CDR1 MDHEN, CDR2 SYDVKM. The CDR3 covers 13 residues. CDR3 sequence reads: CASSSTTPYEQYF. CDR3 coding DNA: TGTGCCAGCAGTTCGACTACTCCCTACGAGCAGTACTTC.

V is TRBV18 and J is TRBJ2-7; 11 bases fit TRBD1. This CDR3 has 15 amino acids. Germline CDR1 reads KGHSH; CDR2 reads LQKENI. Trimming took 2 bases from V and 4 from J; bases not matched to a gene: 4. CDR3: CASSPDGQGAYEQYF. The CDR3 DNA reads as TGTGCCAGCTCACCAGACGGACAGGGGGCATACGAGCAGTACTTC.

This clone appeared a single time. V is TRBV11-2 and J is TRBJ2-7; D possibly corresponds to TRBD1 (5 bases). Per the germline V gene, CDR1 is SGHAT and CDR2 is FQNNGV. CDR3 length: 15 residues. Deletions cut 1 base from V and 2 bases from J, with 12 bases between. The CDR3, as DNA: TGTGCCAGCAGCTTAGCGGCAGGGTCCCCCTACGAGCAGTACTTC. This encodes CASSLAAGSPYEQYF.

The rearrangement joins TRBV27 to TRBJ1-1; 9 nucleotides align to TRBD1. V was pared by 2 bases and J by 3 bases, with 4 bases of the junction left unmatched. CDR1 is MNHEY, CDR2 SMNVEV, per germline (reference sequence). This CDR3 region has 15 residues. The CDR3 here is CASSLTGTGYTEAFF. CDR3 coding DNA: TGTGCCAGCAGTTTAACAGGGACAGGGTACACTGAAGCTTTCTTT.

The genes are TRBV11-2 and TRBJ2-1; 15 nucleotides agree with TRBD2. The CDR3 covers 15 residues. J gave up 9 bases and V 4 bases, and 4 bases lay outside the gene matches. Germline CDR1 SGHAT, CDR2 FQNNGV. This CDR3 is CASSYGLAGGGEQFF. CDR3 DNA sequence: TGTGCCAGCAGCTACGGACTAGCGGGAGGGGGTGAGCAGTTCTTC.

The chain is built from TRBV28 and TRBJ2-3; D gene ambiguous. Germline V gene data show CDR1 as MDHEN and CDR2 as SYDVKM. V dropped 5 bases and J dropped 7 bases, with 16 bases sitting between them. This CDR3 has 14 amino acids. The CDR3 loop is CASSPRIIRYTQYF. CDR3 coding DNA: TGTGCCAGCAGTCCGCGTATTATCAGGTATACGCAGTATTTT. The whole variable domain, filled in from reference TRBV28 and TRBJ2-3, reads DVKVTQSSRYLVKRTGEKVFLECVQDMDHENMFWYRQDPGLGLRLIYFSYDVKMKEKGDIPEGYSVSREKKERFSLILESASTNQTSMYLCASSPRIIRYTQYFGPGTRLTVL.

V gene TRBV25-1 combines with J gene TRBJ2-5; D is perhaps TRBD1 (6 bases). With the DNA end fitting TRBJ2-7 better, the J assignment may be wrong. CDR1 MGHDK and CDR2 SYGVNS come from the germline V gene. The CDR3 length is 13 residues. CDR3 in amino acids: CASSVTGDYEQYF. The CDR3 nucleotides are TGTGCCAGCAGTGTGACAGGCGACTACGAGCAGTACTTC.

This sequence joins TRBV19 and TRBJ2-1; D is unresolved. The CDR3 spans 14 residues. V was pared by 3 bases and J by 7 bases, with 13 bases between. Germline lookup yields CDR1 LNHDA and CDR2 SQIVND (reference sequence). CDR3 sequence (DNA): TGTGCCAGTAGTATTTTTGGGTCTAGAAATGAGCAGTTCTTC. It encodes CASSIFGSRNEQFF.

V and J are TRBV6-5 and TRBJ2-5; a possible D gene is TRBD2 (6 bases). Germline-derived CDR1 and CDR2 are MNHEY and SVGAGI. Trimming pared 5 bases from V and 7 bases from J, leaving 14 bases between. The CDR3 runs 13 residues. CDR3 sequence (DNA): TGTGCCAGCAGTGGGACTCACTGGGGGACCCAGTACTTC. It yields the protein CASSGTHWGTQYF.

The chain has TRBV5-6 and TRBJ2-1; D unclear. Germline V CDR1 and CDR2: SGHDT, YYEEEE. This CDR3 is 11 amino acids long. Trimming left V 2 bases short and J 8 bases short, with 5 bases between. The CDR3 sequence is CASSFRHEQFF. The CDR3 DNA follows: TGTGCCAGCAGCTTCCGACATGAGCAGTTCTTC. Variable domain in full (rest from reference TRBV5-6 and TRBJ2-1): DAGVTQSPTHLIKTRGQQVTLRCSPKSGHDTVSWYQQALGQGPQFIFQYYEEEERQRGNFPDRFSGHQFPNYSSELNVNALLLGDSALYLCASSFRHEQFFGPGTRLTVL.

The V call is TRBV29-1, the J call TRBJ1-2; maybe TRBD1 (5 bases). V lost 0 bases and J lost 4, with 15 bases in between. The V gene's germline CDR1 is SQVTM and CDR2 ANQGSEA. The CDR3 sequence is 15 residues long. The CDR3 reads CSVEDIGTYPYGYTF. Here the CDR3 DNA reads TGCAGCGTTGAAGATATCGGGACCTACCCCTATGGCTACACCTTC.

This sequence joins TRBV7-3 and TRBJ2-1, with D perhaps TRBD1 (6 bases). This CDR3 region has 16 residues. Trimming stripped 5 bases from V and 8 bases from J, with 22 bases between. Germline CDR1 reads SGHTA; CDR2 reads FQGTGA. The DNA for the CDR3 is TGTGCCAGCAGCCCAGGGGCTCCCTTGCCGGTCGATGAGCAGTTCTTC. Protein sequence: CASSPGAPLPVDEQFF. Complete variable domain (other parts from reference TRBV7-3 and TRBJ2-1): GAGVSQTPSNKVTEKGKYVELRCDPISGHTALYWYRQSLGQGPEFLIYFQGTGAADDSGLPNDRFFAVRPEGSVSTLKIQRTERGDSAVYLCASSPGAPLPVDEQFFGPGTRLTVL.